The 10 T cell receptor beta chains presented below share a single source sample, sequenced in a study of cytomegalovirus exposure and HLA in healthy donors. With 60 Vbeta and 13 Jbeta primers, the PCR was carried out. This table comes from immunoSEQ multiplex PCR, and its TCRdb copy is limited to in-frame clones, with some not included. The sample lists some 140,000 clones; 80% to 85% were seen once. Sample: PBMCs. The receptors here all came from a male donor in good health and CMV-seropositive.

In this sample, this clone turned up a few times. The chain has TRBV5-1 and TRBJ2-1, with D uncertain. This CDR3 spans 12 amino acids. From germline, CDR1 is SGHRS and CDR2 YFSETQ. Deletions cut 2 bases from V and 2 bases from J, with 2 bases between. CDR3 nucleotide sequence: TGCGCCAGCAGCTTCGCCTACAATGAGCAGTTCTTC. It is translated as CASSFAYNEQFF.

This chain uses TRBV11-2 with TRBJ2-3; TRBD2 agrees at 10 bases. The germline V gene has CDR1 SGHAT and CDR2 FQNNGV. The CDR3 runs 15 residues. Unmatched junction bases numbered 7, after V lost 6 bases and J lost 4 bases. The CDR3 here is CASRLLAGAPDTQYF. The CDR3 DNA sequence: TGTGCCAGCAGACTTCTAGCGGGGGCTCCAGATACGCAGTATTTT.

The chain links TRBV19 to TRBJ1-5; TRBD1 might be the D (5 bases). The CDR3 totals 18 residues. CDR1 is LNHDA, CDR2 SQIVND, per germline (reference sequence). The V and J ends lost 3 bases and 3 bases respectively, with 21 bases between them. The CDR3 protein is CASSIRGVSGQINQPQHF. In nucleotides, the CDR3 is TGTGCCAGTAGTATTAGGGGTGTTTCAGGACAAATCAATCAGCCCCAGCATTTT.

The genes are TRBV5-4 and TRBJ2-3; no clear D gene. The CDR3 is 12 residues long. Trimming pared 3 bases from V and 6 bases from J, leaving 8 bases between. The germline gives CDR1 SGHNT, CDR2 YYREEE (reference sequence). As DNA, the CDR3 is TGTGCCAGCAGCTACATATGGGATACGCAGTATTTT. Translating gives CASSYIWDTQYF.

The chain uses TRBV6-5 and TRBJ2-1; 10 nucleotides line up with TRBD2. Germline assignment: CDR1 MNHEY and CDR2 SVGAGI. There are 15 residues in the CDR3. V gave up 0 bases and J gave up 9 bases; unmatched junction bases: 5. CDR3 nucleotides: TGTGCCAGCAGTTACTCGGTAGCGGGAGGCGCTGAGCAGTTCTTC. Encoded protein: CASSYSVAGGAEQFF.

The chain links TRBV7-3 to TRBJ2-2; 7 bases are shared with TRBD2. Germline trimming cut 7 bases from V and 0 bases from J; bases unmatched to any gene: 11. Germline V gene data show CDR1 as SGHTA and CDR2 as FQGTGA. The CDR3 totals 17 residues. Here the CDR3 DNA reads TGTGCCAGCACCAAGAGGCTAGGACTAGCGAACACCGGGGAGCTGTTTTTT. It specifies CASTKRLGLANTGELFF.

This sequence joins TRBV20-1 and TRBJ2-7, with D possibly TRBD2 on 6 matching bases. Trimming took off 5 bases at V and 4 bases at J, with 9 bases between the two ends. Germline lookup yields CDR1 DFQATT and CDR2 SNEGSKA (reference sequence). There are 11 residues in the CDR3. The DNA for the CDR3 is TGCAGTGCTGCTAGCGTGTACGAGCAGTACTTC. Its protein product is CSAASVYEQYF.

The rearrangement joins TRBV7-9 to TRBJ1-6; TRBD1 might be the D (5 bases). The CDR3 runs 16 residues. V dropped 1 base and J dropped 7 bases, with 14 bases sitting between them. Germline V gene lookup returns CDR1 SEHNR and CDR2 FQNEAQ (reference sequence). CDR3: CASSLGGLTANSPLHF. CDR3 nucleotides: TGTGCCAGCAGCTTAGGGGGCCTCACGGCAAATTCACCCCTCCACTTT.

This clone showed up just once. The CDR3 coding sequence is TGCGCCAGCAGCTTGGCTACAGGGGTGGCTAATGAAAAACTGTTTTTT. Its protein product is CASSLATGVANEKLFF. V usage is TRBV5-1 and J usage is TRBJ1-4; TRBD1 agrees at 7 bases. CDR3 length equals 16 residues. Trimming at V came to 0 bases and at J to 3 bases, leaving 5 bases not matched to a gene. Germline V gene sequence: CDR1 SGHRS, CDR2 YFSETQ.

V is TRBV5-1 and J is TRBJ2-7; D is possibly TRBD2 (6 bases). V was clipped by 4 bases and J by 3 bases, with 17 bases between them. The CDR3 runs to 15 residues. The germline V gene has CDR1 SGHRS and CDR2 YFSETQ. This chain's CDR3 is CASSELRGLSYEQYF. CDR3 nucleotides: TGCGCCAGCAGCGAGCTCCGGGGGTTAAGCTACGAGCAGTACTTC.